This TCR beta chain derives from a study of beta chain features in type 1 diabetes. This clone occurred a few times. The antigen is unknown. Expressed TCRB transcripts were sequenced because the entire RNA isolate underwent reverse transcription. The table came from immunoSEQ multiplex PCR; TCRdb's copy has only in-frame clones and leaves some out. The sample gives about 220,000 clones, 11% of which show up once; 1% to 1.5% is in the top ten. CDR3 length: 14 residues. V dropped 1 base and J dropped 5 bases, with 12 bases sitting between them. Germline-derived CDR1 and CDR2 are GTSNPN and SVGIG (reference sequence). General study points: More deletions and fewer insertions at VDJ junctions were found in patients with type 1 diabetes.

The TCR comes from a man aged 18 to 29 in good health. Sequenced material: central memory CD4+ T cells from blood. The V call is TRBV30, the J call TRBJ2-1; D remains unclear. The CDR3 reads CAWSEDSVNNEQFF. CDR3 sequence (DNA): TGTGCCTGGAGTGAAGACTCAGTAAACAATGAGCAGTTCTTC.